This T cell receptor (beta chain) originates from a study of T-cell reconstitution after alpha-beta-depleted transplantation in children. The library targeted TCRbeta and was prepared with unique molecular identifiers. From the PCR reads, TCRdb called clonotypes with MiXCR, one entry per CDR3 protein. Here the sample spans approximately 490,000 distinct CDR3 sequences, around 13% being singletons. This clonotype was picked up a small number of times. Trimming took 6 bases from V and 9 from J; bases not matched to a gene: 3. There are 11 residues in the CDR3. The specimen was PBMCs from the stem cell graft donor, collected from the stem cell graft. The TCR was taken from a human donor who donated a stem cell graft to a child with combined immunodeficiency. The rearrangement joins TRBV12-3 or TRBV12-4 to TRBJ2-3, with TRBD2 identical over 7 bases. The CDR3 sequence: CASSDGGTQYF. The CDR3 bases are TGTGCCAGCAGCGACGGGGGGACGCAGTATTTT.